These 29 T cell receptor beta chains were sequenced from one sample in a study of blood T cell repertoires in COVID-19. The repertoire was sequenced with immunoSEQ multiplex PCR; TCRdb's copy has only in-frame clones and lacks some. Among 130,000 to 150,000 clones listed, roughly 82% were seen once. Sequenced input: peripheral blood. These receptors all come from a woman aged 50 to 60 in a cohort sampled during active or convalescent COVID-19.

The chain couples TRBV11-3 to TRBJ1-5; maybe TRBD1 (5 bases). The CDR3 covers 18 residues. Trimming cost V 3 bases and J 2 bases, with 20 bases left between them. In germline, CDR1 is SGHNT, CDR2 YENEEA. The CDR3 here is CASSFFTKGDWGNQPQHF. As DNA, the CDR3 is TGTGCCAGCAGCTTCTTCACCAAAGGGGATTGGGGCAATCAGCCCCAGCATTTT.

The CDR3 region is CASSISGGSGSEQFF. CDR3 in DNA: TGTGCCAGTAGTATTAGCGGGGGGTCCGGAAGTGAGCAGTTCTTC. The chain couples TRBV19 to TRBJ2-1, with 10 bases identical to TRBD2. The CDR3 sequence is 15 residues long. With V trimmed by 3 bases and J by 9 bases, 8 bases remained unmatched. Per the germline V gene, CDR1 is LNHDA and CDR2 is SQIVND (reference sequence).

This rearrangement joins TRBV29-1 to TRBJ2-5; D unresolved. V was clipped by 6 bases and J by 1 base, with 18 bases between them. CDR3 size: 15 residues. Germline V gene sequence: CDR1 SQVTM, CDR2 ANQGSEA. CDR3 protein: CSVSSGSSSQETQYF. CDR3 in DNA: TGCAGCGTCAGTTCGGGTTCTAGTTCCCAAGAGACCCAGTACTTC.

The chain couples TRBV24-1 to TRBJ1-2, with D perhaps TRBD1 (5 bases). V was pared by 5 bases and J by 0 bases, with 6 bases between. CDR3 length equals 13 residues. Germline CDR1 is KGHDR and CDR2 is SFDVKD. The CDR3 nucleotides read TGTGCCACCAGTGGACAGACTAACTATGGCTACACCTTC. Amino acids: CATSGQTNYGYTF.

This clone is a singleton in its sample. The J gene is TRBJ1-6, the V gene TRBV6-6, with unresolved D. Germline V CDR1 and CDR2: MNHNY, SVGAGI (reference sequence). Trimming took off 6 bases at V and 8 bases at J, with 17 bases between the two ends. CDR3 length: 15 amino acids. The CDR3: CASSPYEETHSPLHF. CDR3 in DNA: TGTGCCAGCAGCCCCTATGAGGAAACCCATTCACCCCTCCACTTT.

The J gene is TRBJ2-2, the V gene TRBV7-2; 8 bases match TRBD2. Germline trimming cut 2 bases from V and 5 bases from J; bases unmatched to any gene: 10. CDR1 and CDR2 from the germline V gene are SGHTA and FQGNSA. CDR3 length: 17 amino acids. CDR3 residues: CASSLHSGTRHTGELFF. The CDR3 DNA follows: TGTGCCAGCAGCTTACATTCCGGGACTAGACATACCGGGGAGCTGTTTTTT. Supplemented by reference TRBV7-2 and TRBJ2-2, the full variable domain reads GAGVSQSPSNKVTEKGKDVELRCDPISGHTALYWYRQSLGQGLEFLIYFQGNSAPDKSGLPSDRFSAERTGGSVSTLTIQRTQQEDSAVYLCASSLHSGTRHTGELFFGEGSRLTVL.

This clone showed up many times. V usage is TRBV6-2 or TRBV6-3 and J usage is TRBJ2-6; 9 positions match TRBD2. The germline V gene encodes CDR1 MNHEY and CDR2 SVGEGT. The CDR3 length is 19 residues. The V and J ends lost 3 bases and 1 base, in that order; junction bases with no gene match: 10. The DNA of the CDR3 is TGTGCCAGCAGTTATTTTAGCGGGGGAATTGTATCTGGGGCCAACGTCCTGACTTTC. This gives the protein CASSYFSGGIVSGANVLTF.

This clone was recorded once. The chain has TRBV4-1 and TRBJ1-5; D uncertain. The V end lost 0 bases, the J end lost 6 bases, and 21 bases lay between the germline ends. The CDR3 contains 18 residues. Germline V gene lookup returns CDR1 MGHRA and CDR2 YSYEKL. The CDR3 DNA follows: TGCGCCAGCAGCCAAGACCCCAACGACGGAGGATTTCTTCAGCCCCAGCATTTT. Encoded protein: CASSQDPNDGGFLQPQHF.

V and J are TRBV28 and TRBJ1-5; D may be TRBD1 (6 bases). Trimming removed 7 bases from V and 6 bases from J, with 16 bases in between. Per the germline V gene, CDR1 is MDHEN and CDR2 is SYDVKM. The CDR3 is made up of 14 amino acids. Written as DNA, the CDR3 is TGTGCCAGCACCCGAGGGGGGGAAGGTCAGCCCCAGCATTTT. As protein: CASTRGGEGQPQHF.

The gene calls are TRBV30 and TRBJ1-1; no clear D gene. There are 12 residues in the CDR3. V dropped 4 bases and J dropped 1 base, with 7 bases sitting between them. In germline, CDR1 is GTSNPN, CDR2 SVGIG (reference sequence). CDR3 residues: CAWNSGNTEAFF. The CDR3 DNA reads TGTGCCTGGAACTCAGGGAACACTGAAGCTTTCTTT.

The chain combines TRBV7-2 with TRBJ2-7; D may be TRBD2 (5 bases). CDR3 size: 14 residues. Germline lookup yields CDR1 SGHTA and CDR2 FQGNSA. With 5 bases removed from V and 1 base from J, the gap between germline ends came to 12 bases. The CDR3 here is CASSPRRVSYEQYF. In nucleotides, the CDR3 is TGTGCCAGCAGCCCCCGGCGGGTTTCCTACGAGCAGTACTTC.

J is TRBJ2-7 and V is TRBV27; 10 nucleotides align to TRBD1. With V trimmed by 6 bases and J by 4 bases, 3 bases remained unmatched. The CDR3 length is 13 residues. The germline V gene encodes CDR1 MNHEY and CDR2 SMNVEV (reference sequence). The CDR3 is CASRWTGGYEQYF. CDR3 coding DNA: TGTGCCAGCAGGTGGACAGGGGGGTACGAGCAGTACTTC.

This clone was seen at least ten times. J is TRBJ2-6 and V is TRBV18; TRBD2 is a possible D gene (5 bases). CDR3 size: 17 residues. Germline assignment: CDR1 KGHSH and CDR2 LQKENI. V was cut by 3 bases and J by 3 bases, with 15 bases left in between. CDR3 nucleotides: TGTGCCAGCTCACCCGCAGCCCTCGGGGATGGGGCCAACGTCCTGACTTTC. Protein product: CASSPAALGDGANVLTF.

The chain employs TRBV7-8 and TRBJ2-1; D is uncertain. V was trimmed by 3 bases and J by 6 bases, leaving 3 bases between them. The CDR3 has 11 amino acids. Germline values: CDR1 SGHVS, CDR2 FQNEAQ. CDR3 protein: CASSFRNEQFF. The DNA of the CDR3 is TGTGCCAGCAGCTTTCGCAATGAGCAGTTCTTC. The complete variable domain, with remaining parts taken from reference TRBV7-8 and TRBJ2-1, reads GAGVSQSPRYKVAKRGQDVALRCDPISGHVSLFWYQQALGQGPEFLTYFQNEAQLDKSGLPSDRFFAERPEGSVSTLKIQRTQQEDSAVYLCASSFRNEQFFGPGTRLTVL.

The chain combines TRBV6-2 or TRBV6-3 with TRBJ2-2; the D gene is possibly TRBD2 (6 bases). V dropped 0 bases and J dropped 6 bases, with 11 bases sitting between them. The CDR3 has 15 residues. Germline V gives CDR1 MNHEY, CDR2 SVGEGT. The DNA of the CDR3 is TGTGCCAGCAGTTACTCGTCCGGGGGAGCCGGGGAGCTGTTTTTT. Residues: CASSYSSGGAGELFF.

This clone was counted between two and nine times. The chain uses TRBV4-1 and TRBJ2-7; D is undetermined. This CDR3 region has 16 residues. Germline loops: CDR1 MGHRA, CDR2 YSYEKL. The ends were cut back, 1 base at V and 2 bases at J, with 15 bases in the middle. CDR3 sequence: CASSQGHPTQAYEQYF. The DNA of the CDR3 is TGCGCCAGCAGCCAAGGGCACCCAACGCAGGCCTACGAGCAGTACTTC.

This rearrangement joins TRBV29-1 to TRBJ2-3; 8 bases match TRBD1. Germline CDR1 reads SQVTM; CDR2 reads ANQGSEA. The CDR3 consists of 14 residues. V lost 6 bases to trimming and J lost 0 bases; unmatched junction nucleotides: 5. In DNA form, the CDR3 reads TGCAGCGTGAAACGGACAGGGAGCACAGATACGCAGTATTTT. Protein product: CSVKRTGSTDTQYF.

V and J are TRBV2 and TRBJ1-2; 8 nucleotides align to TRBD1. This CDR3 comprises 13 residues. V was clipped by 6 bases and J by 0 bases; unmatched bases: 0. Germline CDR1 SNHLY, CDR2 FYNNEI. CDR3 sequence (DNA): TGTGCCAGCAGGGACAGGGCTAACTATGGCTACACCTTC. Its protein is CASRDRANYGYTF. Together with reference TRBV2 and TRBJ1-2, the CDR3 gives the full variable domain: EPEVTQTPSHQVTQMGQEVILRCVPISNHLYFYWYRQILGQKVEFLVSFYNNEISEKSEIFDDQFSVERPDGSNFTLKIRSTKLEDSAMYFCASRDRANYGYTFGSGTRLTVV.

The chain combines TRBV5-1 with TRBJ1-1; 10 bases map to TRBD1. CDR3 length equals 13 residues. Looked up from germline, CDR1 is SGHRS and CDR2 is YFSETQ. V trimming: 4 bases; J trimming: 5 bases; junction bases outside the gene matches: 2. The CDR3 nucleotides read TGCGCCAGCAGCCCGGACAGGGGGACTGAAGCTTTCTTT. It yields the protein CASSPDRGTEAFF. The whole variable domain, filled in from reference TRBV5-1 and TRBJ1-1, reads KAGVTQTPRYLIKTRGQQVTLSCSPISGHRSVSWYQQTPGQGLQFLFEYFSETQRNKGNFPGRFSGRQFSNSRSEMNVSTLELGDSALYLCASSPDRGTEAFFGQGTRLTVV.

The CDR3 DNA reads TGTGCCAGCAGCTTCCAGGGGGCCCGAGAGACCCAGTACTTC. Translating gives CASSFQGARETQYF. The V and J genes are TRBV7-2 and TRBJ2-5; TRBD1 matches 8 bases. The ends lost 3 bases at V and 4 bases at J; junction bases unmatched: 4. CDR1 and CDR2 (germline): SGHTA, FQGNSA. This CDR3 is built from 14 residues.

This clone was seen ten or more times. The chain couples TRBV24-1 to TRBJ1-2; TRBD1 aligns across 7 bases. Germline V gene lookup returns CDR1 KGHDR and CDR2 SFDVKD. J lost 6 bases, V lost 10 bases, and 10 bases had no gene match. CDR3 size: 13 residues. Here the CDR3 reads CATGGRGSHGYTF. The CDR3 nucleotides read TGTGCCACAGGGGGCCGGGGGTCCCATGGCTACACCTTC.

V is TRBV2 and J is TRBJ2-3, with 15 bases matching TRBD2. CDR1 and CDR2 (germline): SNHLY, FYNNEI. With 6 bases clipped from V and 6 bases from J, the junction kept 4 bases outside the gene matches. This CDR3 region has 15 residues. As DNA, the CDR3 is TGTGCCAGCAGATGGACTAGCGGGGGGGCGGATACGCAGTATTTT. Protein: CASRWTSGGADTQYF.

This rearrangement joins TRBV15 to TRBJ2-1, with 7 bases aligning to TRBD1. The CDR3 contains 14 residues. Looked up from germline, CDR1 is LNHNV and CDR2 is YYDKDF (reference sequence). J was trimmed by 2 bases and V by 4 bases; bases with no gene match: 2. The CDR3 loop is CATSNRGAYNEQFF. The CDR3 bases are TGTGCCACCAGCAACAGGGGAGCCTACAATGAGCAGTTCTTC.

This chain joins TRBV5-1 and TRBJ2-5; D may be TRBD2 (5 bases). The CDR3 is 15 amino acids. Germline CDR1 reads SGHRS; CDR2 reads YFSETQ. Trimming removed 0 bases at V and 1 base at J, with 10 bases between. The chain's CDR3 is CASSLEASPQETQYF. The DNA for the CDR3 is TGCGCCAGCAGCTTGGAGGCTAGCCCCCAAGAGACCCAGTACTTC.

The chain is built from TRBV29-1 and TRBJ2-5; a weak D match, TRBD1 (6 bases). The CDR3 is 13 residues long. Germline CDR1 SQVTM, CDR2 ANQGSEA. V lost 4 bases and J 1 base, leaving 10 bases between the germline ends. The CDR3 sequence: CSVVRTAQETQYF. For the CDR3, the DNA is TGCAGCGTTGTACGGACAGCCCAAGAGACCCAGTACTTC.

This chain joins TRBV7-2 and TRBJ1-5, with D possibly matching TRBD1 (6 bases). Trimming stripped 1 base from V and 6 bases from J, with 16 bases between. Germline CDR1 SGHTA, CDR2 FQGNSA. The CDR3 extends over 16 amino acids. CDR3 protein: CASSLVSRGEGQPQHF. CDR3 coding DNA: TGTGCCAGCAGCTTAGTATCAAGGGGGGAGGGTCAGCCCCAGCATTTT.

The gene calls are TRBV29-1 and TRBJ2-3, with D perhaps matching TRBD1 (5 bases). Germline CDR1 is SQVTM and CDR2 is ANQGSEA. This CDR3 spans 12 amino acids. Trimming pared 8 bases from V and 3 bases from J, leaving 12 bases between. CDR3: CSSRVNTDTQYF. The CDR3 bases are TGCAGCTCCAGGGTCAATACAGATACGCAGTATTTT.

The rearrangement links TRBV7-9 to TRBJ2-1, with 8 positions matching TRBD1. Germline-derived CDR1 and CDR2 are SEHNR and FQNEAQ (reference sequence). This CDR3 contains 15 residues. V lost 5 bases and J lost 6; bases outside the gene matches: 9. The CDR3 DNA follows: TGTGCCAGCAGCGCCAGGACAGGGTTTGGCAATGAGCAGTTCTTC. This sequence encodes CASSARTGFGNEQFF.

The CDR3 reads CASSQSGDRRKRHLLHQQGNTIYF. CDR3 nucleotides: TGCGCCAGCAGTCAATCGGGGGACAGGAGAAAGAGGCATCTTCTCCACCAACAGGGAAACACCATATATTTT. J is TRBJ1-3 and V is TRBV23-1; 8 bases fit TRBD1. TRBV23-1 is an ORF; its function is uncertain. This CDR3 has 24 residues. Trimming removed 0 bases from V and 4 bases from J; junction bases left unmatched: 29.